One and the same sample provided the 7 T cell receptor beta chains below, sequenced in a study of T cells after yellow fever vaccination. One entry per CDR3 protein, called by TCRdb with MiXCR from the 5' RACE reads. The sample lists hundreds of thousands of distinct CDR3 sequences, about 13% occurring once. The material was PBMCs, obtained on the day of the yellow fever booster vaccination. The receptor set was obtained from a man younger than 45 who received the YFV17D yellow fever vaccine.

The chain is built from TRBV7-9 and TRBJ1-6; D is possibly TRBD1 (5 bases). There are 12 residues in the CDR3. Trimming removed 5 bases from V and 11 bases from J, with 10 bases in between. The germline gives CDR1 SEHNR, CDR2 FQNEAQ (reference sequence). The CDR3 is CASSPDSPPLHF. Written as DNA, the CDR3 is TGTGCCAGCAGCCCTGACAGCCCACCCCTCCACTTT.

The rearrangement joins TRBV12-3 or TRBV12-4 to TRBJ2-5, with D maybe TRBD1 (6 bases). V shed 5 bases and J shed 5 bases, with 24 bases lying between them. The length of the CDR3 is 17 residues. The CDR3 loop reads CASSTTGFTAGTETQYF. DNA of the CDR3: TGTGCCAGCAGTACCACAGGGTTCACGGCCGGAACGGAGACCCAGTACTTC.

The V and J genes are TRBV29-1 and TRBJ1-5, with TRBD1 as a possible D gene (5 bases). This CDR3 spans 13 amino acids. The germline CDR1 and CDR2 sequences are SQVTM and ANQGSEA. The V end lost 4 bases, the J end lost 7 bases, and 14 bases lay between the germline ends. CDR3 amino acids: CSVGLSGDQPQHF. CDR3 DNA sequence: TGCAGCGTTGGGCTGTCCGGGGACCAGCCCCAGCATTTT. The full variable domain, with the rest looked up from reference TRBV29-1 and TRBJ1-5, is SAVISQKPSRDICQRGTSLTIQCQVDSQVTMMFWYRQQPGQSLTLIATANQGSEATYESGFVIDKFPISRPNLTFSTLTVSNMSPEDSSIYLCSVGLSGDQPQHFGDGTRLSIL.

The gene calls are TRBV12-3 or TRBV12-4 and TRBJ1-2; D uncertain. The CDR3 runs 13 residues. The V end was cut by 4 bases, the J end by 4 bases, with 10 bases between. In DNA, the CDR3 is TGTGCCAGCAGTTGGTTCAGAGTCTATGGCTACACCTTC. This translates into CASSWFRVYGYTF.

This clonotype was seen a few times. The rearrangement joins TRBV29-1 to TRBJ2-2, with 7 bases aligning to TRBD1. V dropped 0 bases and J dropped 5; count of bases not matched to a gene: 9. Per germline, CDR1 SQVTM and CDR2 ANQGSEA. CDR3 length: 16 residues. CDR3 DNA sequence: TGCAGCGTTGAAGATCTTGAGGGGGCGAGGACCGGGGAGCTGTTTTTT. Protein product: CSVEDLEGARTGELFF.

The genes are TRBV12-3 or TRBV12-4 and TRBJ2-5; tentatively, D is TRBD1 (6 bases). The CDR3 is made up of 14 amino acids. V lost 4 bases to trimming and J lost 5 bases, with 14 bases between them. CDR3 nucleotides: TGTGCCAGCAGTTCTACAGGGAGTCGGGAGACCCAGTACTTC. Encoded protein: CASSSTGSRETQYF.

The CDR3 is CASQGGQRNTEAFF. DNA of the CDR3: TGCGCCAGTCAAGGGGGGCAGAGGAACACTGAAGCTTTCTTT. The V gene is TRBV5-1, the J gene TRBJ1-1, with D possibly matching TRBD1 (6 bases). V dropped 8 bases and J dropped 1 base, with 15 bases sitting between them. Germline CDR1 is SGHRS and CDR2 is YFSETQ. CDR3 length: 14 residues. Together with reference TRBV5-1 and TRBJ1-1, the CDR3 gives the full variable domain: KAGVTQTPRYLIKTRGQQVTLSCSPISGHRSVSWYQQTPGQGLQFLFEYFSETQRNKGNFPGRFSGRQFSNSRSEMNVSTLELGDSALYLCASQGGQRNTEAFFGQGTRLTVV.